What follows is one T cell receptor (beta chain) and its context. Its target is unknown. With V trimmed by 1 base and J by 2 bases, 3 bases remained unmatched. This CDR3 has 15 residues. In germline, CDR1 is LNHDA, CDR2 SQIVND (reference sequence). The source of the sample is a study of T cell responses to AZD1222 COVID-19 vaccine. The wider study: Second-dose intervals near 4 or 12 weeks were combined. The study's findings and limits: Researchers report vaccine-associated CD4 TCRs spanning spike, with dominance at 160-218 and 743-854. The donor group comprised mostly white British people and more females; the analysis possibly underestimated clonal diversity. It was only after the peak T cell response that any repertoires were sampled.

The assay was immunoSEQ multiplex PCR, and TCRdb's table has in-frame clones only and misses some. The sample consists of 84,000 or so clones, around 90% of them appearing once. The sequence came from an adult in good health. The sample in question was peripheral blood, obtained on day 0 of AZD1222 vaccination. V gene TRBV19 combines with J gene TRBJ2-5; 8 bases match TRBD2. The CDR3 loop is CASSIVSGGQETQYF. CDR3 DNA sequence: TGTGCCAGTAGTATAGTGTCGGGGGGGCAAGAGACCCAGTACTTC. The full variable domain, completed using reference TRBV19 and TRBJ2-5, is DGGITQSPKYLFRKEGQNVTLSCEQNLNHDAMYWYRQDPGQGLRLIYYSQIVNDFQKGDIAEGYSVSREKKESFPLTVTSAQKNPTAFYLCASSIVSGGQETQYFGPGTRLLVL.